Described below is a single T cell receptor beta chain sequence and its context. The data originate from a study of regulatory T cells in long-lasting Graves disease. Germline V gene lookup returns CDR1 MRHNA and CDR2 SNTAGT. V shed 7 bases and J 2 bases; nucleotides not matched to a gene: 20. This CDR3 comprises 19 residues. Researchers made TCR beta libraries by using iRepertoire HTBI primers and running Arm-PCR on CDR3 regions. Using its own MiXCR run on the multiplex PCR reads, TCRdb lists one record per CDR3 protein. The sample has some 350,000 distinct CDR3 sequences; under 20% are singletons. Regarding time point: newly diagnosed GD, antithyroid drugs for less than 3 months. With RNA extracted from PBMCs as input, the TCR library was made. The same specimen was also included in a second study, on T cells in Graves' hyperthyroidism and ophthalmopathy.

The J gene is TRBJ2-3, the V gene TRBV6-4; 8 bases are a match to TRBD1. The source of this sequence is a young woman with Graves disease. Source: peripheral blood mononuclear cells (PBMCs), taken at new diagnosis, from a patient treated with antithyroid drugs. CDR3 residues: CASNPGQGLDRFYTDTQYF. CDR3 DNA sequence: TGTGCCAGCAATCCTGGACAGGGATTAGATCGTTTCTACACAGATACGCAGTATTTT.